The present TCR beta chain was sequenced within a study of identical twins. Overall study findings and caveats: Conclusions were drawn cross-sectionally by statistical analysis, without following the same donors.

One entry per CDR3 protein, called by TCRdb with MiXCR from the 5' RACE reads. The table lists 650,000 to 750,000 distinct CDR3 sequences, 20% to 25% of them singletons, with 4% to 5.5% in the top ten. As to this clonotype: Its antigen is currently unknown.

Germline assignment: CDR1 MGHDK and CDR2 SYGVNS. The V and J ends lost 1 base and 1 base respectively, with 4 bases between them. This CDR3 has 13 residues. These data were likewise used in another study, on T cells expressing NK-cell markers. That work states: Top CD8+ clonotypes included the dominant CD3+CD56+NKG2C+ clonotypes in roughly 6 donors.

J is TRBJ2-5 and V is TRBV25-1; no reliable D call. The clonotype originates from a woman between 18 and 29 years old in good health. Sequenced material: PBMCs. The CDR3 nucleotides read TGTGCCAGCAGTGAATCAGCCCAAGAGACCCAGTACTTC. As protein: CASSESAQETQYF. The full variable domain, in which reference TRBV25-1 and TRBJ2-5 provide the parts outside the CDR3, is EADIYQTPRYLVIGTGKKITLECSQTMGHDKMYWYQQDPGMELHLIHYSYGVNSTEKGDLSSESTVSRIRTEHFPLTLESARPSHTSQYLCASSESAQETQYFGPGTRLLVL.